This T cell receptor beta chain is drawn from a study of somatic mutations in cytotoxic T cells in rheumatoid arthritis. CDR3 size: 13 residues. Per germline, CDR1 SGHTA and CDR2 FQGTGA. V dropped 5 bases and J dropped 3 bases, with 11 bases sitting between them. The method was immunoSEQ multiplex PCR; TCRdb's version includes in-frame clones alone and lacks a portion of them. Among about 2,600 clones listed, around 84% were seen once. Of note for this clone: The sample carries other DNA sequences with the same CDR3.

The study pulled out CD4+ and CD8+ cells with positive magnetic bead selection and then checked their purity by flow cytometry. Source material: CD8+ T cells sorted from blood. This receptor was obtained from a man aged 55 to 70 with rheumatoid arthritis. The chain has TRBV7-3 and TRBJ2-7, with unresolved D. CDR3 region: CASSPSVSYEQYF. The CDR3, as DNA: TGTGCCAGCAGCCCATCCGTGAGCTACGAGCAGTACTTC.